The clone carrying this TCR beta chain was detected only a few times. The antigen is undetermined. This entry belongs to a study of naive and memory T cell subsets. Deletions cut 5 bases from V and 0 bases from J, with 15 bases between. In germline, CDR1 is SEHNR, CDR2 FQNEAQ (reference sequence). The length of the CDR3 is 16 residues. The library had UMIs added by 3' ligation of an oligonucleotide to TCR cDNA. Whole blood, 2.5 ml, came from adult healthy volunteers. Unsorted total RNA, roughly 1 to 1,100 ng, was DNase treated before reverse transcription. Study results and limitations: This RNA-based method may be sensitive to activation-related transcript changes.

Amplification of ligated cDNA took four PCR rounds with SP2 and nested alpha and beta constant primers. For blood and skin samples, reverse transcription used TCR alpha and beta constant primers. TCRdb processed the 5' RACE reads anew with MiXCR; each CDR3 protein has one entry. The table includes about 32,000 distinct CDR3 sequences, around 17% detected once. The clonotype comes from a female donor in good health. The rearrangement joins TRBV7-9 to TRBJ2-3; no clear D. The CDR3 sequence is CASSPRLSTSTDTQYF. The CDR3 DNA reads as TGTGCCAGCAGCCCCCGCCTGTCAACTAGCACAGATACGCAGTATTTT. Full variable domain (remainder filled in from reference TRBV7-9 and TRBJ2-3): DTGVSQNPRHKITKRGQNVTFRCDPISEHNRLYWYRQTLGQGPEFLTYFQNEAQLEKSRLLSDRFSAERPKGSFSTLEIQRTEQGDSAMYLCASSPRLSTSTDTQYFGPGTRLTVL.